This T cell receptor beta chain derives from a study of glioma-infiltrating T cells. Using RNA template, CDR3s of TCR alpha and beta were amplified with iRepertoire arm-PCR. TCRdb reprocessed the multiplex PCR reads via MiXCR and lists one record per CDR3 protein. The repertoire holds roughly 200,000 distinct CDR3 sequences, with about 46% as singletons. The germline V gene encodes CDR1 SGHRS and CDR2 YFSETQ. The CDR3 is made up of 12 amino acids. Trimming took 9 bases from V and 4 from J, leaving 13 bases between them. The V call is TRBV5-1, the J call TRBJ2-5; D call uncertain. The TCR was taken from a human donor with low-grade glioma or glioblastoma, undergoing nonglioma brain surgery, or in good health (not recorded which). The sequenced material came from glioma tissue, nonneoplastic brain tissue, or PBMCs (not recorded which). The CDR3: CATSSDGETQYF. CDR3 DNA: TGCGCCACCTCTAGTGACGGAGAGACCCAGTACTTC.